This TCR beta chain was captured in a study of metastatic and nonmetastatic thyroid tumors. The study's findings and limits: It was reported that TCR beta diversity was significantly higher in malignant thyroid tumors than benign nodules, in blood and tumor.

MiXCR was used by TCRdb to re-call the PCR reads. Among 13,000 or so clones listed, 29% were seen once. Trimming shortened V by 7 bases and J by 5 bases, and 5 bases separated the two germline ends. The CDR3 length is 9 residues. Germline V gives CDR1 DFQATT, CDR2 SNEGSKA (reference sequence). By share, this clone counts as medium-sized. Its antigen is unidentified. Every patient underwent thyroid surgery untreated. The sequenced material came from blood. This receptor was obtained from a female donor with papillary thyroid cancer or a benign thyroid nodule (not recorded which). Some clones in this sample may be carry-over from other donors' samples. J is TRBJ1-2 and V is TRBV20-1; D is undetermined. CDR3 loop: CSVGYGYTF. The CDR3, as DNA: TGCAGTGTAGGGTATGGCTACACCTTC.